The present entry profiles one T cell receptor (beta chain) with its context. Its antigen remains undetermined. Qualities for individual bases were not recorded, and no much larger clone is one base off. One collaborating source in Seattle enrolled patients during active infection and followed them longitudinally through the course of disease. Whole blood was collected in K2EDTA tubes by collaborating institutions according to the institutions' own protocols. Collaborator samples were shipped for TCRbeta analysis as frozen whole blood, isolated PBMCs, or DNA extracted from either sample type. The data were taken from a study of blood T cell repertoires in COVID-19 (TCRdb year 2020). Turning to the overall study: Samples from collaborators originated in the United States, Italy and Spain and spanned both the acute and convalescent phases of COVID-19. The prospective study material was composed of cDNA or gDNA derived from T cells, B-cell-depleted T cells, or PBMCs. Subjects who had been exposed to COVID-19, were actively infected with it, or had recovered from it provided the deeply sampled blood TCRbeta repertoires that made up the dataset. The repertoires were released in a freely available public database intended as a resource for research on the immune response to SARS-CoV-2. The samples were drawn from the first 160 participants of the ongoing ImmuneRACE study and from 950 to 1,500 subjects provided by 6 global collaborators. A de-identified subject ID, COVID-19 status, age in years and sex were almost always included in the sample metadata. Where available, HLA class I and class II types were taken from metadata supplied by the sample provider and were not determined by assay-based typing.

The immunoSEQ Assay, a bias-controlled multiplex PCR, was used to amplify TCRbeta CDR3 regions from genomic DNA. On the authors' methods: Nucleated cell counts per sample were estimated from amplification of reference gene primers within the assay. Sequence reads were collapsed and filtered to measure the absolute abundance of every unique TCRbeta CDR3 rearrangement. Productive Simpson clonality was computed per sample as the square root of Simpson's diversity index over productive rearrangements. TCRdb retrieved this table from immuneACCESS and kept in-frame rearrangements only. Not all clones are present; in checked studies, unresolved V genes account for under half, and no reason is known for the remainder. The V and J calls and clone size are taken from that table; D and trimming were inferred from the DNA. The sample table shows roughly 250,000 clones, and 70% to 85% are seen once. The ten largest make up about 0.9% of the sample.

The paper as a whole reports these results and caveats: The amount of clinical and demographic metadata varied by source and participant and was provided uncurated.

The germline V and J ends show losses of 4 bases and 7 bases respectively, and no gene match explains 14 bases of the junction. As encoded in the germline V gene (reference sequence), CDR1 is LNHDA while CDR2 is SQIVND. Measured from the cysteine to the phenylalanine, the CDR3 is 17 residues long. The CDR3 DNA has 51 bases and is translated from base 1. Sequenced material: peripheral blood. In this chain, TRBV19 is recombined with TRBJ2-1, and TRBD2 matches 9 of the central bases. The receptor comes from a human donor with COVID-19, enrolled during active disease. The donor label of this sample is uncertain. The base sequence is TGTGCCAGTAGTACCACTACGAACGGACTAGCGAAGAATGAGCAGTTCTTC. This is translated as CASSTTTNGLAKNEQFF.